A few counts support the clone carrying this TCR beta chain. The antigen is unknown. The trim removed 4 bases at V and 5 bases at J, leaving 16 bases unmatched. The CDR3 totals 18 residues. Germline V gene data show CDR1 as MNHEY and CDR2 as SVGAGI. This sample stems from a study of T-cell memory formation after mild COVID-19. Regarding the study as a whole: The CD4+ clones that contracted clustered mainly within CM and EM, and the CD8+ clones concentrated in EMRA. Pre-infection memory harbored some responding clones, suggesting cross-reactive memory joined. CD4+ bias marked clones expanding day 15 to 37, unlike balanced contracting clones.

The 5'RACE method, run with constant-segment primers, produced TCR alpha and TCR beta cDNA libraries (carrying sample barcodes and UMIs). TCRdb analysed the 5' RACE reads with MiXCR anew, one entry per CDR3 protein. The table includes hundreds of thousands of distinct CDR3 sequences, around 13% detected once. The source material was PBMCs or a T cell subset sorted from them (not recorded which). The sequence was collected from a man younger than 30 who had mild COVID-19 (a few samples of this study predate the infection). Cell type and time point are not known. The chain has TRBV6-5 and TRBJ2-3, with 9 nucleotides matching TRBD2. The CDR3 DNA follows: TGTGCCAGCAGTTCCCCCCAGGCGGGAGGGTCCCCGTTAGATACGCAGTATTTT. It translates to CASSSPQAGGSPLDTQYF.